A single sample gave rise to the 30 T cell receptor beta chains below, sequenced in a study of blood T cells in healthy people across ages. For the second PCR, which ran for roughly 6 to 11 cycles, a sample-barcoded 5' primer and a J-beta primer mix were used. TCRdb itself ran the 5' RACE reads through MiXCR, one entry per CDR3 protein. The table lists roughly 1.5 million distinct CDR3 sequences, less than 45% of them singletons. The sample comprised blood. These receptors were collected from a woman aged 18-30 years in good health.

This clonotype was picked up a small number of times. The J gene is TRBJ2-1, the V gene TRBV5-1; TRBD1 matches 10 bases. Germline values: CDR1 SGHRS, CDR2 YFSETQ. V was pared by 0 bases and J by 2 bases, with 5 bases of the junction left unmatched. This CDR3 has 17 amino acids. For the CDR3, the DNA is TGCGCCAGCAGCTTGGCCCTGGGGACAGGGGCCTACAATGAGCAGTTCTTC. This codes for CASSLALGTGAYNEQFF.

The rearrangement joins TRBV7-2 to TRBJ2-5; TRBD2 aligns across 10 bases. V gave up 5 bases and J gave up 9 bases; unmatched junction bases: 15. This CDR3 contains 16 residues. Germline-derived CDR1 and CDR2 are SGHTA and FQGNSA. The CDR3 nucleotides read TGTGCCAGCAGCCCGCGGACTAGCGGACCGGAAATGGCCCAGTACTTC. It yields the protein CASSPRTSGPEMAQYF.

The chain combines TRBV6-5 with TRBJ1-2, with 7 nucleotides matching TRBD1. J was trimmed by 3 bases and V by 5 bases; bases with no gene match: 3. Germline CDR1 is MNHEY and CDR2 is SVGAGI. The length of the CDR3 is 13 residues. As DNA, the CDR3 is TGTGCCAGCAGTACCACAGGGGACTATGGCTACACCTTC. Its protein product is CASSTTGDYGYTF.

The chain has TRBV29-1 and TRBJ2-5; TRBD1 matches at 7 bases. Losses at the gene ends were 5 bases for V and 2 bases for J; bases not matched to a gene: 5. The CDR3 is 13 residues long. CDR1 is SQVTM and CDR2 is ANQGSEA in the germline V gene. The DNA of the CDR3 is TGCAGCGTTAGGGGGCGACTACAAGAGACCCAGTACTTC. Translated, it gives CSVRGRLQETQYF. The whole variable domain, remainder taken from reference TRBV29-1 and TRBJ2-5, is SAVISQKPSRDICQRGTSLTIQCQVDSQVTMMFWYRQQPGQSLTLIATANQGSEATYESGFVIDKFPISRPNLTFSTLTVSNMSPEDSSIYLCSVRGRLQETQYFGPGTRLLVL.

This chain connects TRBV2 to TRBJ2-2, with D possibly matching TRBD1 (6 bases). The V end was cut by 3 bases, the J end by 5 bases, with 19 bases between. Germline CDR1 is SNHLY and CDR2 is FYNNEI. This CDR3 contains 17 residues. The CDR3 nucleotides read TGTGCCAGCAGTGATCTCGGCAGGGGTTATGAGACCGGGGAGCTGTTTTTT. Protein sequence: CASSDLGRGYETGELFF.

The chain has TRBV20-1 and TRBJ2-7; 7 bases align to TRBD2. With 1 base clipped from V and 4 bases from J, the junction kept 10 bases outside the gene matches. The length of the CDR3 is 15 residues. Germline CDR1 reads DFQATT; CDR2 reads SNEGSKA (reference sequence). Here the CDR3 DNA reads TGCAGTGCTAGAGCCTGGACTAGGGATTCTTACGAGCAGTACTTC. This codes for CSARAWTRDSYEQYF.

The CDR3 sequence is CASSPTSGRYYEQYF. The CDR3 DNA is TGTGCCAGCAGTCCTACTAGCGGGAGATACTACGAGCAGTACTTC. J is TRBJ2-7 and V is TRBV28, with 11 bases fitting TRBD2. Per germline, CDR1 MDHEN and CDR2 SYDVKM. The CDR3 contains 15 residues. J was trimmed by 3 bases and V by 5 bases; bases with no gene match: 6.

V gene TRBV27 combines with J gene TRBJ1-5; 9 bases fit TRBD1. The CDR3 is 20 residues long. CDR1 and CDR2 from the germline V gene are MNHEY and SMNVEV (reference sequence). V was clipped by 6 bases and J by 0 bases; unmatched bases: 18. This CDR3 reads CASSRLSGQGTLYSNQPQHF. DNA of the CDR3: TGTGCCAGCAGCCGACTGTCGGGACAGGGAACCCTATATAGCAATCAGCCCCAGCATTTT.

The rearrangement links TRBV11-2 to TRBJ1-2; perhaps TRBD1 as D (5 bases). V was clipped by 3 bases and J by 0 bases, with 17 bases between them. The CDR3 loop spans 17 amino acids. Germline lookup yields CDR1 SGHAT and CDR2 FQNNGV. As DNA, the CDR3 is TGTGCCAGCAGCTTTCGGCAGGGTACCTCGGCTAACTATGGCTACACCTTC. Its protein product is CASSFRQGTSANYGYTF. The whole variable domain, filled in from reference TRBV11-2 and TRBJ1-2, reads EAGVAQSPRYKIIEKRQSVAFWCNPISGHATLYWYQQILGQGPKLLIQFQNNGVVDDSQLPKDRFSAERLKGVDSTLKIQPAKLEDSAVYLCASSFRQGTSANYGYTFGSGTRLTVV.

This chain links TRBV7-9 with TRBJ1-1, with 8 positions matching TRBD1. Per the germline V gene, CDR1 is SEHNR and CDR2 is FQNEAQ (reference sequence). The CDR3 spans 14 residues. V trimming: 7 bases; J trimming: 5 bases; junction bases outside the gene matches: 9. CDR3 coding DNA: TGTGCCAGCACCGACGGACAGGGTAAGACTGAAGCTTTCTTT. Encoded protein: CASTDGQGKTEAFF.

V usage is TRBV18 and J usage is TRBJ1-5; D unclear. Germline CDR1 reads KGHSH; CDR2 reads LQKENI. V shed 2 bases and J shed 6 bases, with 17 bases lying between them. The CDR3 is 16 amino acids. The CDR3 bases are TGTGCCAGCTCACCAACGCCCGCTTTCTCGGGTCAGCCCCAGCATTTT. It encodes CASSPTPAFSGQPQHF.

This clonotype turned up a few times. The gene calls are TRBV24-1 and TRBJ2-1; no clear D gene. From germline, CDR1 is KGHDR and CDR2 SFDVKD. V was cut by 1 base and J by 6 bases, with 3 bases left in between. The CDR3 sequence is 12 residues long. The CDR3: CATSDFANEQFF. DNA for the CDR3: TGTGCCACCAGTGATTTCGCCAATGAGCAGTTCTTC.

Note on this clonotype: A much larger clone differs from this one at a single base, so this may be a read error. The V and J genes are TRBV4-2 and TRBJ2-4, with 10 bases matching TRBD2. The J call is uncertain, as TRBJ2-7 better fits the DNA end. Germline CDR1 is LGHNA and CDR2 is YNFKEQ. The length of the CDR3 is 16 residues. The CDR3 DNA sequence: TGTGCCAGCAGCCAAGGGCCTAGCGGGGGCTCCTACGAGCAGTACTTC. Translated: CASSQGPSGGSYEQYF.

The chain carries TRBV6-2 or TRBV6-3 and TRBJ2-4, with 8 bases that match TRBD1. The DNA end is a closer match to TRBJ2-7, so the J assignment may be wrong. The CDR3 spans 16 residues. Germline CDR1 reads MNHEY; CDR2 reads SVGEGT. CDR3 sequence reads: CASSYSSGQGRYEQYF. The CDR3 region has the DNA TGTGCCAGCAGTTACTCGAGTGGACAGGGACGCTACGAGCAGTACTTC.

The chain recombines TRBV27 with TRBJ2-1; perhaps TRBD1 as D (5 bases). The CDR3 is 15 residues long. Trimming removed 2 bases from V and 2 bases from J, with 10 bases in between. Germline V gives CDR1 MNHEY, CDR2 SMNVEV (reference sequence). CDR3 sequence (DNA): TGTGCCAGCAGTTTAAACAGGAGCCCCTACAATGAGCAGTTCTTC. Protein product: CASSLNRSPYNEQFF.

The sample holds a few counts of this clonotype. The J gene is TRBJ2-7, the V gene TRBV7-2, with D maybe TRBD2 (6 bases). Germline values: CDR1 SGHTA, CDR2 FQGNSA. This CDR3 contains 16 residues. Trimming removed 0 bases at V and 0 bases at J, with 12 bases between. CDR3 amino acids: CASSLAMGGGSYEQYF. The CDR3 coding sequence is TGTGCCAGCAGCTTAGCTATGGGGGGAGGCTCCTACGAGCAGTACTTC.

A note on this clonotype: Given the absence of the conserved phenylalanine or tryptophan at the CDR3 end, a read error is likely. V usage is TRBV7-3 and J usage is TRBJ2-1; 7 nucleotides match TRBD2. V shed 5 bases and J 3 bases; nucleotides not matched to a gene: 7. CDR1 SGHTA and CDR2 FQGTGA come from the germline V gene. CDR3 length: 15 residues. CDR3 in DNA: TGTGCCAGCAGCCCTCCTAGCGGAGGCTACAATGAGCAGTTCTTA. Its protein is CASSPPSGGYNEQFL.

This chain connects TRBV10-3 to TRBJ2-7, with TRBD1 identical over 7 bases. The CDR3 covers 14 residues. CDR1 is ENHRY, CDR2 SYGVKD, per germline. V gave up 6 bases and J gave up 3 bases; unmatched junction bases: 8. CDR3 residues: CAIRGQNPFYEQYF. The DNA for the CDR3 is TGTGCCATCAGGGGACAGAATCCCTTCTACGAGCAGTACTTC.

This clonotype was counted only a few times. V and J are TRBV5-4 and TRBJ1-2; 7 bases line up with TRBD1. The V and J ends lost 5 bases and 4 bases, in that order; junction bases with no gene match: 11. The germline V gene has CDR1 SGHNT and CDR2 YYREEE (reference sequence). This CDR3 region has 15 residues. CDR3 sequence: CASSYAGGKIYGYTF. The CDR3 DNA is TGTGCCAGCAGTTATGCAGGGGGTAAGATCTATGGCTACACCTTC.

V gene TRBV5-5 combines with J gene TRBJ2-5; no definite D call. Germline lookup yields CDR1 SGHKS and CDR2 YYEKEE (reference sequence). Trimming took off 1 base at V and 5 bases at J, with 12 bases between the two ends. The CDR3 contains 14 residues. The CDR3 DNA reads TGTGCCAGCAGCTTGCTAGGCTCCGGGGAGACCCAGTACTTC. Protein product: CASSLLGSGETQYF.

The J gene is TRBJ1-1, the V gene TRBV6-5; D possibly corresponds to TRBD1 (6 bases). CDR1 and CDR2 (germline): MNHEY, SVGAGI. CDR3 size: 15 residues. V was pared by 6 bases and J by 0 bases, with 14 bases between. The CDR3 nucleotides read TGTGCCAGCAGGGGCCAGGGGCACATGAACACTGAAGCTTTCTTT. Translation: CASRGQGHMNTEAFF.

The gene calls are TRBV27 and TRBJ2-7; TRBD2 might be the D (5 bases). The length of the CDR3 is 14 residues. Germline V CDR1 and CDR2: MNHEY, SMNVEV (reference sequence). V lost 11 bases and J lost 0, with 17 bases in between. This CDR3 reads CAGSRPDGSYEQYF. The CDR3 nucleotides are TGTGCCGGGAGTAGACCGGATGGCTCCTACGAGCAGTACTTC.

J is TRBJ2-1 and V is TRBV10-2; maybe TRBD2 (6 bases). The CDR3 loop spans 14 amino acids. Trimming took 8 bases from V and 0 from J, leaving 11 bases between them. Germline lookup yields CDR1 WSHSY and CDR2 SAAADI. DNA for the CDR3: TGCGCCAGCTGGGACTTGAGCTCCTACAATGAGCAGTTCTTC. This sequence encodes CASWDLSSYNEQFF.

This clonotype was counted between two and nine times. V is TRBV7-9 and J is TRBJ2-4, with D perhaps matching TRBD1 (6 bases). V gave up 1 base and J gave up 2 bases, with 15 bases separating them. The CDR3 has 17 amino acids. Per the germline V gene, CDR1 is SEHNR and CDR2 is FQNEAQ (reference sequence). This CDR3 reads CASSLDLTGISKNIQYF. DNA of the CDR3: TGTGCCAGCAGCTTAGATCTAACAGGGATTTCCAAAAACATTCAGTACTTC.

The sample holds a few counts of this clonotype. The chain carries TRBV7-2 and TRBJ2-3; D perhaps matches TRBD1 (6 bases). In germline, CDR1 is SGHTA, CDR2 FQGNSA. V lost 2 bases, J lost 2 bases, and 17 bases lay in between. The CDR3 runs 17 residues. The CDR3, as DNA: TGTGCCAGCAGCTTAATTGGTGGGGGCAGATACACAGATACGCAGTATTTT. Translated, it gives CASSLIGGGRYTDTQYF. The full variable domain, its missing parts supplied by reference TRBV7-2 and TRBJ2-3, is GAGVSQSPSNKVTEKGKDVELRCDPISGHTALYWYRQSLGQGLEFLIYFQGNSAPDKSGLPSDRFSAERTGGSVSTLTIQRTQQEDSAVYLCASSLIGGGRYTDTQYFGPGTRLTVL.

V and J are TRBV25-1 and TRBJ1-2, with D perhaps TRBD1 (6 bases). Germline V gene sequence: CDR1 MGHDK, CDR2 SYGVNS. V lost 7 bases to trimming and J lost 0 bases, with 12 bases between them. The CDR3 spans 14 residues. The CDR3 is CASKETGANYGYTF. In DNA, the CDR3 is TGTGCCAGCAAAGAGACAGGAGCTAACTATGGCTACACCTTC.

The chain is built from TRBV7-2 and TRBJ1-5; the D gene is possibly TRBD1 (6 bases). This CDR3 spans 15 amino acids. V shed 1 base and J shed 7 bases, with 14 bases lying between them. Germline CDR1 reads SGHTA; CDR2 reads FQGNSA. The CDR3 here is CASSLDRQGYQPQHF. DNA of the CDR3: TGTGCCAGCAGCTTAGATCGGCAGGGGTACCAGCCCCAGCATTTT.

This chain uses TRBV25-1 with TRBJ2-1; no clear D gene. The CDR3 length is 14 residues. Trimming left V 2 bases short and J 3 bases short, with 8 bases between. Germline values: CDR1 MGHDK, CDR2 SYGVNS. The CDR3 region is CASSENTYYNEQFF. DNA of the CDR3: TGTGCCAGCAGTGAAAACACCTACTACAATGAGCAGTTCTTC. Full variable domain (remainder filled in from reference TRBV25-1 and TRBJ2-1): EADIYQTPRYLVIGTGKKITLECSQTMGHDKMYWYQQDPGMELHLIHYSYGVNSTEKGDLSSESTVSRIRTEHFPLTLESARPSHTSQYLCASSENTYYNEQFFGPGTRLTVL.

This clonotype came up a few times. The chain recombines TRBV20-1 with TRBJ1-2; possibly TRBD1 for D (6 bases). The germline V gene encodes CDR1 DFQATT and CDR2 SNEGSKA (reference sequence). Trimming stripped 4 bases from V and 5 bases from J, with 20 bases between. CDR3 length: 15 residues. As DNA, the CDR3 is TGCAGTGCTACGGACCGGGGGCAAGGCCCGTATGGCTACACCTTC. Amino acids: CSATDRGQGPYGYTF.

The chain carries TRBV10-1 and TRBJ2-7; 7 nucleotides match TRBD1. The CDR3 runs 13 residues. Germline loops: CDR1 WNHNN, CDR2 SYGVQD (reference sequence). After removal of 8 bases from V and 5 bases from J, the junction contained 9 bases not matched to a gene. The CDR3 bases are TGCGCCAGCGCGGACAGGCCTTGGAACGAGCAGTACTTC. It yields the protein CASADRPWNEQYF.